Listed here is a single T cell receptor beta chain. Its cognate antigen has yet to be identified. One end of the junction varies from germline; a read error may be responsible. Libraries came from PCR. Sequencing was performed on an Illumina HiSeq 2500. TCR library preparation used molecular barcoding, with unique molecular identifiers applied to normalize quantification of the TCRbeta repertoire. Starting from the raw public reads, TCRdb applied fastp trimming at Q25, assembled clones with MiXCR and retained in-frame beta chains. When rows share a CDR3 protein, they turn into one entry using the most common DNA and genes. The sample profile shows some 840,000 distinct CDR3 sequences; roughly 16% of them were found once. Approximately 4.5% of the sample is held by the ten biggest clonotypes. The data are from a study of T-cell reconstitution after alpha-beta-depleted transplantation in children (TCRdb year 2016). Looking at the study overall: Using TCR repertoire profiling, the study quantitatively followed how T-cell immune reconstitution unfolded in children after TCRalphabeta/CD19-depleted allogeneic hematopoietic cell transplantation. The investigation overall reported the following: In some patients, the high TCRbeta diversity seen at day 60 was put down to recipient T cells and intrathymic progenitors that had survived conditioning. The apparently early alphabetaT-cell count recovery about two months after transplant was reportedly dependent on only several hundred rapidly expanded clones derived from non-depleted graft cells. Over subsequent months, a decline in hyperexpanded clone frequencies was noted, and after one year, T-cell counts and TCRbeta diversity were mostly ascribed to newly produced T cells.

This sample's treatment or condition label indicates: allogeneic hematopoietic cell transplantation with graft depleted of TCRalphabeta T cells and CD19 B cells. The children who served as transplant recipients had been given grafts of TCRalphabeta/CD19-depleted allogeneic hematopoietic cells. According to the germline V gene, CDR1 reads MGHRA and CDR2 reads YSYEKL. Reading from cysteine to phenylalanine, the CDR3 counts 14 amino acids. The CDR3 DNA has 42 bases and is translated from base 1. Sequences were derived from PBMCs, mostly from graft donor cells, sampled 360 days after TCRalphabeta/CD19-depleted stem cell transplant. The sequence came from a male patient aged 5 to 17 who had a stem cell transplant for acute lymphoblastic leukemia, so the T cells may come from the graft donor. The chain uses TRBV4-1 and TRBJ2-7, with TRBD1 perhaps the D gene, on 6 matching bases. The DNA is TGCGCCAGCAGCCAAGATCCAGGGGCCTACAAGCAGTACTTC. Translated, it reads CASSQDPGAYKQYF.